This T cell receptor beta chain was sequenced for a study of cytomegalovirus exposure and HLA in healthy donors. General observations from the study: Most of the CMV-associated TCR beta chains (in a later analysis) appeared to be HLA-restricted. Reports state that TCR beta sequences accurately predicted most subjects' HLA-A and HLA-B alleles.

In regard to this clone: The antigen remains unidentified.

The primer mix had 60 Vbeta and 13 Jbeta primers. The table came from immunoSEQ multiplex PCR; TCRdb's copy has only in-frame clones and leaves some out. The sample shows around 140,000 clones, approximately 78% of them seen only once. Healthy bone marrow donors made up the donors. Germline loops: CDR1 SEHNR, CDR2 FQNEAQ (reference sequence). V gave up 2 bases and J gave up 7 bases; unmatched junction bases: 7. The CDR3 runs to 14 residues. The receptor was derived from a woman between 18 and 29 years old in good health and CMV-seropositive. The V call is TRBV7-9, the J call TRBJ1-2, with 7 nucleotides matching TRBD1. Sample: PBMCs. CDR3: CASSLLTGKTGYTF. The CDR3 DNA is TGTGCCAGCAGCTTACTGACAGGGAAGACTGGCTACACCTTC. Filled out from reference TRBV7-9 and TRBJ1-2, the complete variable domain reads DTGVSQNPRHKITKRGQNVTFRCDPISEHNRLYWYRQTLGQGPEFLTYFQNEAQLEKSRLLSDRFSAERPKGSFSTLEIQRTEQGDSAMYLCASSLLTGKTGYTFGSGTRLTVV.